Below, 7 T cell receptor beta chains from the same sample are listed, as sequenced in a study of OX40 agonist ivuxolimab in advanced cancers. Repertoires were generated with immunoSEQ multiplex PCR, while TCRdb's copy carries only in-frame clones and drops some. The repertoire holds some 50,000 clones, roughly 85% seen once, with 7.9% in the top ten. The sample here was CD4+ or CD8+ T cells sorted from blood, taken in a trial of the OX40 agonist ivuxolimab. These receptors were collected from an adult with an advanced solid tumor such as melanoma, head and neck, liver or kidney cancer.

This clone appeared once. The CDR3 is CSVEAGLAGGNSYEQYF. CDR3 DNA: TGCAGCGTTGAGGCGGGACTAGCGGGAGGTAACTCCTACGAGCAGTACTTC. The gene calls are TRBV29-1 and TRBJ2-7; the match to TRBD2 covers 15 bases. CDR3 length equals 17 residues. The V and J ends lost 3 bases and 0 bases, in that order; junction bases with no gene match: 6. Germline loops: CDR1 SQVTM, CDR2 ANQGSEA.

This chain uses TRBV10-2 with TRBJ2-7, with 9 bases aligning to TRBD1. This CDR3 region has 15 residues. In germline, CDR1 is WSHSY, CDR2 SAAADI. V lost 6 bases, J lost 3 bases, and 9 bases stayed unmatched. The CDR3 region has the DNA TGCGCCAGCAGAGTGACAGGGGGTGGGTACTACGAGCAGTACTTC. This encodes CASRVTGGGYYEQYF.

The chain joins TRBV5-1 to TRBJ1-1, with D maybe TRBD1 (6 bases). V lost 5 bases and J 1 base, leaving 12 bases between the germline ends. The germline gives CDR1 SGHRS, CDR2 YFSETQ. This CDR3 has 14 amino acids. The CDR3 DNA sequence: TGCGCCAGCAGGCAGGGGCGTGGGAACACTGAAGCTTTCTTT. Amino acids: CASRQGRGNTEAFF.

This chain links TRBV6-6 with TRBJ2-7; D might be TRBD2 (6 bases). With 2 bases removed from V and 5 bases from J, the gap between germline ends came to 19 bases. The CDR3 has 16 residues. Germline assignment: CDR1 MNHNY and CDR2 SVGAGI (reference sequence). The CDR3 sequence is CASSYATGRPRDEQYF. The DNA of the CDR3 is TGTGCCAGCAGTTACGCGACGGGGAGGCCGCGGGACGAGCAGTACTTC.

The chain links TRBV4-1 to TRBJ1-2, with a tentative D call TRBD1 (5 bases). The germline V gene encodes CDR1 MGHRA and CDR2 YSYEKL. CDR3 length equals 14 residues. Trimming left V 0 bases short and J 7 bases short, with 12 bases between. CDR3 in DNA: TGCGCCAGCAGCCAAGATAAGACAGCGCGTGGCTACACCTTC. This gives the protein CASSQDKTARGYTF.

V is TRBV5-6 and J is TRBJ2-1; 8 bases agree with TRBD2. This CDR3 has 17 residues. Losses at the gene ends were 4 bases for V and 3 bases for J; bases not matched to a gene: 12. The germline CDR1 and CDR2 sequences are SGHDT and YYEEEE. In DNA, the CDR3 is TGTGCCAGCAGCCTCCCAAGCGGGAGTCGGGGCTACAATGAGCAGTTCTTC. This encodes CASSLPSGSRGYNEQFF.

This clone appeared a few times. The V call is TRBV5-4, the J call TRBJ1-2, with D possibly matching TRBD1 (6 bases). The germline CDR1 and CDR2 sequences are SGHNT and YYREEE (reference sequence). V was shortened by 10 bases and J by 2 bases, with 9 bases between the two germline ends. This CDR3 has 11 amino acids. This CDR3 reads CAVGANYGYTF. As DNA, the CDR3 is TGTGCCGTGGGGGCAAACTATGGCTACACCTTC.